This passage covers 14 T cell receptor beta chains from one sample sequenced in a study of OX40 agonist ivuxolimab in advanced cancers. TCRdb's copy holds only in-frame clones and misses some; the assay was immunoSEQ multiplex PCR. This sample yields approximately 77,000 clones, of which 90% to 95% are seen a single time; less than 0.35% belongs to the top ten. The specimen comprised CD4+ or CD8+ T cells sorted from blood, sampled in a trial of the OX40 agonist ivuxolimab. The receptors derive from an adult with an advanced solid tumor such as melanoma, head and neck, liver or kidney cancer.

V gene TRBV9 combines with J gene TRBJ2-7, with D possibly being TRBD1 (6 bases). Trimming removed 2 bases at V and 1 base at J, with 10 bases between. The V gene's germline CDR1 is SGDLS and CDR2 YYNGEE. The CDR3 sequence is 14 residues long. The CDR3 is CASSVRQASYEQYF. The CDR3 DNA reads as TGTGCCAGCAGCGTGAGACAGGCGTCCTACGAGCAGTACTTC.

J is TRBJ2-6 and V is TRBV19; D gene uncertain. CDR1 and CDR2 from the germline V gene are LNHDA and SQIVND (reference sequence). V lost 3 bases and J lost 3, with 6 bases in between. This CDR3 is 14 amino acids long. The CDR3 nucleotides are TGTGCCAGTAGTATTGAGGTTGGGGCCAACGTCCTGACTTTC. Translated, it gives CASSIEVGANVLTF.

The gene calls are TRBV15 and TRBJ2-5; no clear D gene. V was cut by 0 bases and J by 4 bases, with 15 bases left in between. The CDR3 spans 16 residues. CDR1 LNHNV and CDR2 YYDKDF come from the germline V gene (reference sequence). CDR3 nucleotide sequence: TGTGCCACCAGCAGAGATTTAACGGCAGCTGGAGAGACCCAGTACTTC. Its translation is CATSRDLTAAGETQYF.

CDR3 amino acids: CSVDGTASTDTQYF. The CDR3 DNA is TGCAGCGTTGACGGGACAGCTAGCACAGATACGCAGTATTTT. The J gene is TRBJ2-3, the V gene TRBV29-1; 7 bases line up with TRBD1. V was clipped by 3 bases and J by 0 bases; unmatched bases: 3. CDR1 and CDR2 from the germline V gene are SQVTM and ANQGSEA. The CDR3 contains 14 residues.

The gene calls are TRBV11-3 and TRBJ2-1; TRBD1 or TRBD2 may be the D gene (5 bases each). The CDR3 contains 14 residues. The germline V gene encodes CDR1 SGHNT and CDR2 YENEEA. V was clipped by 1 base and J by 9 bases, with 13 bases between them. CDR3 in amino acids: CASSLGGPGTEQFF. CDR3 DNA: TGTGCCAGCAGCTTAGGGGGACCCGGGACTGAGCAGTTCTTC.

The V call is TRBV28, the J call TRBJ2-2; TRBD1 agrees at 10 bases. V lost 6 bases, J lost 5 bases, and 6 bases stayed unmatched. The CDR3 length is 15 residues. Germline V lookup: CDR1 MDHEN, CDR2 SYDVKM. CDR3 loop: CASSPTGGATGELFF. For the CDR3, the DNA is TGTGCCAGCAGCCCGACAGGGGGCGCGACCGGGGAGCTGTTTTTT. The full variable domain, its missing parts supplied by reference TRBV28 and TRBJ2-2, is DVKVTQSSRYLVKRTGEKVFLECVQDMDHENMFWYRQDPGLGLRLIYFSYDVKMKEKGDIPEGYSVSREKKERFSLILESASTNQTSMYLCASSPTGGATGELFFGEGSRLTVL.

The chain uses TRBV7-3 and TRBJ2-1; D could derive from TRBD1 or TRBD2 (5 bases each). V lost 5 bases and J 2 bases, leaving 13 bases between the germline ends. Germline V CDR1 and CDR2: SGHTA, FQGTGA. CDR3 length: 15 amino acids. The CDR3 protein is CASSLMGEPYNEQFF. The CDR3 DNA sequence: TGTGCCAGCAGCCTCATGGGGGAGCCCTACAATGAGCAGTTCTTC.

This clone was detected a few times. This chain joins TRBV29-1 and TRBJ2-7; 7 bases fit TRBD1. V trimming: 4 bases; J trimming: 2 bases; junction bases outside the gene matches: 5. This CDR3 spans 13 amino acids. Germline values: CDR1 SQVTM, CDR2 ANQGSEA. The CDR3 bases are TGCAGCGTTGGACGGGACAGCCCCTACGAGCAGTACTTC. It encodes CSVGRDSPYEQYF.

The genes are TRBV9 and TRBJ2-5, with D unclear. Germline-derived CDR1 and CDR2 are SGDLS and YYNGEE. There are 15 residues in the CDR3. V was cut by 6 bases and J by 5 bases, with 20 bases left in between. CDR3 loop: CASTREVKGGETQYF. The DNA of the CDR3 is TGTGCCAGCACCCGTGAGGTAAAGGGTGGCGAGACCCAGTACTTC.

The chain has TRBV7-2 and TRBJ2-7; 11 bases agree with TRBD1. V lost 3 bases and J lost 6; bases outside the gene matches: 4. Germline CDR1 reads SGHTA; CDR2 reads FQGNSA. CDR3 size: 14 residues. The CDR3 bases are TGTGCCAGCAGCTTGGGACAGGGGGGAGGCGAGCAGTACTTC. This sequence encodes CASSLGQGGGEQYF.

This clone appeared once. The chain has TRBV7-2 and TRBJ2-3, with D possibly TRBD1 on 6 matching bases. Trimming cost V 5 bases and J 1 base, with 13 bases left between them. CDR1 and CDR2 (germline): SGHTA, FQGNSA. CDR3 length equals 15 residues. The CDR3 DNA is TGTGCCAGCAGCGCTGGGGGACATCGCACAGATACGCAGTATTTT. Protein sequence: CASSAGGHRTDTQYF. Drawing the rest from reference TRBV7-2 and TRBJ2-3, the complete variable domain is GAGVSQSPSNKVTEKGKDVELRCDPISGHTALYWYRQSLGQGLEFLIYFQGNSAPDKSGLPSDRFSAERTGGSVSTLTIQRTQQEDSAVYLCASSAGGHRTDTQYFGPGTRLTVL.

The chain combines TRBV27 with TRBJ2-3; possibly TRBD2 for D (6 bases). The CDR3 is 15 residues long. V was cut by 6 bases and J by 2 bases, with 15 bases left in between. Germline CDR1 MNHEY, CDR2 SMNVEV (reference sequence). The CDR3 sequence is CASRDSGRDTDTQYF. As DNA, the CDR3 is TGTGCCAGCAGGGATAGCGGTAGAGACACAGATACGCAGTATTTT.

V gene TRBV28 combines with J gene TRBJ1-5; D perhaps matches TRBD1 (6 bases). V dropped 5 bases and J dropped 2 bases, with 10 bases sitting between them. There are 14 residues in the CDR3. CDR1 is MDHEN, CDR2 SYDVKM, per germline. DNA for the CDR3: TGTGCCAGCAGTCGCGCAGGGGGCAATCAGCCCCAGCATTTT. Its protein is CASSRAGGNQPQHF.

V gene TRBV5-1 combines with J gene TRBJ1-1; a possible D gene is TRBD1 (5 bases). The CDR3 is 15 amino acids. Trimming pared 0 bases from V and 1 base from J, leaving 10 bases between. Germline CDR1 and CDR2: SGHRS and YFSETQ. CDR3 in DNA: TGCGCCAGCAGCTTGGATGGGGCTAAGAACACTGAAGCTTTCTTT. This encodes CASSLDGAKNTEAFF.